This T cell receptor (beta chain) was recovered during a study of T cells in localized non-small cell lung cancer. TCRdb's copy holds only in-frame clones and misses some; the assay was immunoSEQ multiplex PCR. This sample has about 1,000 clones, with around a third found just once. This CDR3 is built from 14 residues. Germline CDR1 and CDR2: SQVTM and ANQGSEA. The junction had 5 bases not matched to a gene; V was cut back by 5 bases and J by 1 base. The sequencing used normal lung tissue next to the tumor, collected before any cancer treatment. The TCR originated in a female donor aged 60 or older with stage I lung adenocarcinoma. The rearrangement joins TRBV29-1 to TRBJ2-4, with TRBD1 identical over 7 bases. DNA for the CDR3: TGCAGCGTTTGGACAGGCGGGGCCAAAAACATTCAGTACTTC. Its translation is CSVWTGGAKNIQYF. Drawing the rest from reference TRBV29-1 and TRBJ2-4, the complete variable domain is SAVISQKPSRDICQRGTSLTIQCQVDSQVTMMFWYRQQPGQSLTLIATANQGSEATYESGFVIDKFPISRPNLTFSTLTVSNMSPEDSSIYLCSVWTGGAKNIQYFGAGTRLSVL.